This entry features one T cell receptor beta chain sequence. Only in-frame clones appear in the TCRdb table, and some are missing; sequencing was by immunoSEQ multiplex PCR. The table lists around 91,000 clones, 88% of them singletons. Germline loops: CDR1 MGHRA, CDR2 YSYEKL. CDR3 size: 15 residues. V lost 3 bases to trimming and J lost 4 bases, with 15 bases between them. This record comes from a study of T cell responses to AZD1222 COVID-19 vaccine. Sequenced material: peripheral blood, taken on day 0 of AZD1222 vaccination. The receptor's source is an adult in good health. The V and J genes are TRBV4-1 and TRBJ2-5; D is perhaps TRBD1 or TRBD2 (7 bases each). The CDR3 sequence: CASSQDSGGGETQYF. DNA for the CDR3: TGCGCCAGCAGCCAGGACTCAGGGGGGGGAGAGACCCAGTACTTC.